The T cell receptor (beta chain) described here comes from a study of cytomegalovirus exposure and HLA in healthy donors. The repertoire was sequenced with immunoSEQ multiplex PCR; TCRdb's copy has only in-frame clones and lacks some. The repertoire holds approximately 98,000 clones, with approximately 94% as singletons. Concerning this clone itself: What it recognizes is unknown.

Study results and caveats: The study labeled more than 150 TCR beta chains cytomegalovirus-associated. Reported performance of the classifier showed diagnosis of cytomegalovirus status with high specificity and sensitivity. In vitro experiments confirmed that three CMV-associated chains were specific for CMV antigens.

Among the 120 subjects of the validation cohort, separate from the approximately 700-subject first cohort, were the donors. V shed 0 bases and J 6 bases; nucleotides not matched to a gene: 17. Germline lookup yields CDR1 LGHNT and CDR2 FRNRAP. This CDR3 has 20 amino acids. The material sequenced was PBMCs. This TCR was sampled from a woman younger than 30 in good health and CMV-seronegative. The rearrangement uses TRBV12-5 and TRBJ2-2; 9 bases agree with TRBD1. This CDR3 is CASGLVVFSGTGSSAGELFF. CDR3 DNA sequence: TGTGCTAGTGGTTTGGTAGTATTCTCCGGGACAGGGTCTTCGGCCGGGGAGCTGTTTTTT.